These 15 T cell receptor beta chains share one sample of origin, sequenced in a study of blood T cell repertoires in COVID-19. Sequencing was performed with immunoSEQ multiplex PCR; in TCRdb, only in-frame clones are kept and a portion is missing. Counted here are more than 250,000 clones, approximately 85% occurring once; the ten biggest clones make up more than 4.5%. Sequences were obtained from peripheral blood. The receptor set was obtained from a man in his fifties with active or convalescent COVID-19.

The chain employs TRBV9 and TRBJ2-7; TRBD1 is a possible D gene (6 bases). V dropped 0 bases and J dropped 4 bases, with 14 bases sitting between them. The CDR3 has 15 residues. Germline-derived CDR1 and CDR2 are SGDLS and YYNGEE. DNA for the CDR3: TGTGCCAGCAGCGTAGATGGCAGGGGATTATACGAGCAGTACTTC. Protein sequence: CASSVDGRGLYEQYF.

The chain uses TRBV27 and TRBJ1-1; TRBD1 might be the D (6 bases). Trimming shortened V by 3 bases and J by 1 base, and 18 bases separated the two germline ends. Germline assignment: CDR1 MNHEY and CDR2 SMNVEV (reference sequence). The CDR3 is made up of 17 amino acids. CDR3 residues: CASSFADQVGANTEAFF. CDR3 nucleotide sequence: TGTGCCAGCAGTTTTGCGGACCAGGTGGGGGCGAACACTGAAGCTTTCTTT.

The chain carries TRBV7-7 and TRBJ2-1; D remains ambiguous. The CDR3 length is 15 residues. V shed 2 bases and J shed 8 bases, with 16 bases lying between them. Per germline, CDR1 SSHAT and CDR2 FNYEAQ (reference sequence). For the CDR3, the DNA is TGTGCCAGCAGCTTAAAATTGAGCCCGAGTGATGAGCAGTTCTTC. Its translation is CASSLKLSPSDEQFF.

V usage is TRBV11-2 and J usage is TRBJ2-5, with a tentative D call TRBD2 (5 bases). Germline CDR1 is SGHAT and CDR2 is FQNNGV. CDR3 size: 12 residues. Trimming stripped 5 bases from V and 5 bases from J, with 9 bases between. The CDR3 is CASSPWEETQYF. The CDR3 DNA follows: TGTGCCAGCAGCCCTTGGGAGGAGACCCAGTACTTC.

This clone has only a few counts. The chain joins TRBV4-2 to TRBJ2-5, with 9 bases matching TRBD2. Germline lookup yields CDR1 LGHNA and CDR2 YNFKEQ. The CDR3 is 15 amino acids. The trim removed 1 base at V and 4 bases at J, leaving 4 bases unmatched. CDR3: CASSQGSGRGETQYF. The CDR3 DNA reads as TGTGCCAGCAGCCAAGGTAGCGGGAGAGGAGAGACCCAGTACTTC.

The gene calls are TRBV18 and TRBJ2-7; TRBD2 aligns across 9 bases. Germline V gene data show CDR1 as KGHSH and CDR2 as LQKENI. CDR3 size: 15 residues. The trim removed 2 bases at V and 3 bases at J, leaving 5 bases unmatched. CDR3 nucleotides: TGTGCCAGCTCACCAGCACTAGCGGGTCTCTACGAGCAGTACTTC. Translated: CASSPALAGLYEQYF.

V and J are TRBV6-5 and TRBJ2-3; a possible D gene is TRBD1 (5 bases). The CDR3 runs 13 residues. Germline V gene sequence: CDR1 MNHEY, CDR2 SVGAGI. V was cut by 10 bases and J by 5 bases, with 16 bases left in between. DNA for the CDR3: TGTGCCACCAATCCCTCCGACAGAGATACGCAGTATTTT. Amino acids: CATNPSDRDTQYF.

The V call is TRBV19, the J call TRBJ1-5; tentative D call: TRBD1 (6 bases). V was trimmed by 2 bases and J by 11 bases, leaving 22 bases between them. This CDR3 is 16 amino acids long. CDR1 is LNHDA and CDR2 is SQIVND in the germline V gene (reference sequence). CDR3 sequence: CASSITSGTRPSAQHF. CDR3 in DNA: TGTGCCAGTAGTATAACCTCCGGGACAAGACCATCCGCCCAGCATTTT.

The chain combines TRBV19 with TRBJ2-1; 7 nucleotides align to TRBD1. The CDR3 is 14 residues long. V shed 6 bases, J shed 3 bases, and the junction held 5 bases outside the gene matches. The germline CDR1 and CDR2 sequences are LNHDA and SQIVND (reference sequence). CDR3 in DNA: TGTGCCAGTAGGACAGGGACGAGCTACAATGAGCAGTTCTTC. Translated, it gives CASRTGTSYNEQFF.

This chain connects TRBV5-6 to TRBJ1-1, with D possibly matching TRBD1 (5 bases). This CDR3 is 14 amino acids long. CDR1 is SGHDT and CDR2 is YYEEEE in the germline V gene. V lost 4 bases to trimming and J lost 0 bases, with 10 bases between them. The CDR3 bases are TGTGCCAGCAGCCTGGGACGGGTGAACACTGAAGCTTTCTTT. Amino acids: CASSLGRVNTEAFF. Full variable domain (rest looked up from reference TRBV5-6 and TRBJ1-1): DAGVTQSPTHLIKTRGQQVTLRCSPKSGHDTVSWYQQALGQGPQFIFQYYEEEERQRGNFPDRFSGHQFPNYSSELNVNALLLGDSALYLCASSLGRVNTEAFFGQGTRLTVV.

This clone was detected only once. This chain links TRBV7-9 with TRBJ2-2; D not certain. Trimming removed 11 bases from V and 5 bases from J, with 9 bases in between. The germline gives CDR1 SEHNR, CDR2 FQNEAQ (reference sequence). CDR3 length: 11 residues. CDR3 sequence reads: CAPTRTGELFF. CDR3 DNA sequence: TGTGCCCCCACCCGGACCGGGGAGCTGTTTTTT. Full variable domain (outside the CDR3, taken from reference TRBV7-9 and TRBJ2-2): DTGVSQNPRHKITKRGQNVTFRCDPISEHNRLYWYRQTLGQGPEFLTYFQNEAQLEKSRLLSDRFSAERPKGSFSTLEIQRTEQGDSAMYLCAPTRTGELFFGEGSRLTVL.

The V and J genes are TRBV6-4 and TRBJ2-5; TRBD2 is a possible D gene (6 bases). The V end lost 6 bases, the J end lost 4 bases, and 18 bases lay between the germline ends. There are 15 residues in the CDR3. Germline V gene lookup returns CDR1 MRHNA and CDR2 SNTAGT. The CDR3 spells CASSPGDSNRETQYF. The CDR3, as DNA: TGTGCCAGCAGCCCGGGGGACTCGAACCGAGAGACCCAGTACTTC.

The rearrangement joins TRBV19 to TRBJ2-1; TRBD1 aligns across 7 bases. Germline CDR1 reads LNHDA; CDR2 reads SQIVND (reference sequence). V dropped 4 bases and J dropped 4; count of bases not matched to a gene: 19. The CDR3 consists of 19 residues. In DNA form, the CDR3 reads TGTGCCAGTAGTACAGGAATCCTCAGACAGGGTCGATCGTACAATGAGCAGTTCTTC. It codes for CASSTGILRQGRSYNEQFF.

The genes are TRBV2 and TRBJ2-7, with TRBD2 matching 7 bases. Germline V lookup: CDR1 SNHLY, CDR2 FYNNEI. The length of the CDR3 is 15 residues. The V and J ends lost 4 bases and 4 bases, in that order; junction bases with no gene match: 10. CDR3 amino acids: CASSVEAGVRYEQYF. The CDR3 bases are TGTGCCAGCAGTGTGGAGGCGGGAGTTCGTTACGAGCAGTACTTC.

CDR3 sequence: CASSSAIHVIPFNPTAYEQYF. CDR3 sequence (DNA): TGTGCCAGCAGTTCCGCAATTCACGTTATCCCCTTTAATCCCACAGCCTACGAGCAGTACTTC. V is TRBV28 and J is TRBJ2-7; D not resolved. The length of the CDR3 is 21 residues. V shed 4 bases and J shed 2 bases, with 33 bases lying between them. Germline-derived CDR1 and CDR2 are MDHEN and SYDVKM.